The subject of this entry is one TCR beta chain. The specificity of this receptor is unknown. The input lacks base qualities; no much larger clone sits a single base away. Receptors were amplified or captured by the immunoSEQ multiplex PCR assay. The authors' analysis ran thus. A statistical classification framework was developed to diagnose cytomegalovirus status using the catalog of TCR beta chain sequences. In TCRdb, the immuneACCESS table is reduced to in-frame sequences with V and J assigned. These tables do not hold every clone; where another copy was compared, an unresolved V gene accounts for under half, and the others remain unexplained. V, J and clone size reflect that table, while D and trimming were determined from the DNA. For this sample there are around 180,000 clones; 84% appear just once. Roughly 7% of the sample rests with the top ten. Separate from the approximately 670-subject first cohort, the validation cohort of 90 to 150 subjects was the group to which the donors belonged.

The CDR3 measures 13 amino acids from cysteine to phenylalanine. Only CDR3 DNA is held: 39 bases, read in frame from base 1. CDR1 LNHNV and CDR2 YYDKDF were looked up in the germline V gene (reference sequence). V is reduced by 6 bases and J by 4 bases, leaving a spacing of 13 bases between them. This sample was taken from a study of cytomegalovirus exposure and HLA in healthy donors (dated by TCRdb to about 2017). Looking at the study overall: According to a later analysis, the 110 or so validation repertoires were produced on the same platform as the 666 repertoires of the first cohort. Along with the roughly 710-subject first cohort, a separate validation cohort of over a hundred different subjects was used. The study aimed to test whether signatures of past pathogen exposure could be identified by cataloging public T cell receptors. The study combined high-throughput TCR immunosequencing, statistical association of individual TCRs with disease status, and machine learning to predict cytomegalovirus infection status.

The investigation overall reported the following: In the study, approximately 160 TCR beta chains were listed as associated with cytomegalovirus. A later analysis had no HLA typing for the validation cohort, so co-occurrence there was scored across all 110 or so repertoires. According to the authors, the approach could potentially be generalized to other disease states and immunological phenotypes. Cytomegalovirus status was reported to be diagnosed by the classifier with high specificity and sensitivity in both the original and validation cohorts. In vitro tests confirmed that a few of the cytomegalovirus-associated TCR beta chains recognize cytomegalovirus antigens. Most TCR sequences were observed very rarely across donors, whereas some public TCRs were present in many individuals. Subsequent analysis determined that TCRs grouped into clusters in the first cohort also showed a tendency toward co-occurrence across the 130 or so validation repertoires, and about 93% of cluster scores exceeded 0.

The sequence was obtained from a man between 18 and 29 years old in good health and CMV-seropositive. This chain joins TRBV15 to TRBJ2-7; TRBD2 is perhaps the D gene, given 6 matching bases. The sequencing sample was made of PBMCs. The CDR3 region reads CATRRRDEYEQYF. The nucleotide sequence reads TGTGCCACCAGGCGGCGGGACGAATACGAGCAGTACTTC. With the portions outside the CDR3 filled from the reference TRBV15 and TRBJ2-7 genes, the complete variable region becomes DAMVIQNPRYQVTQFGKPVTLSCSQTLNHNVMYWYQQKSSQAPKLLFHYYDKDFNNEADTPDNFQSRRPNTSFCFLDIRSPGLGDTAMYLCATRRRDEYEQYFGPGTRLTVT.